This T cell receptor beta chain comes out of a study of technical replicates of blood from several donors. Per the germline V gene, CDR1 is SGHRS and CDR2 is YFSETQ. CDR3 length: 18 residues. The V and J ends lost 4 bases and 10 bases, in that order; junction bases with no gene match: 14. Only in-frame clones appear in the TCRdb table, and some are missing; sequencing was by immunoSEQ multiplex PCR. Counted here are roughly 76,000 clones, around 94% occurring once; the ten biggest clones make up 0.39%. This TCR derives from a human donor in good health. The specimen was T cells isolated from PBMCs. The V and J genes are TRBV5-1 and TRBJ2-1; 16 positions agree with TRBD2. The CDR3 spells CASSVNAGLAGGKREQFF. In nucleotides, the CDR3 is TGCGCCAGCAGCGTAAATGCGGGACTAGCGGGAGGGAAGCGAGAGCAGTTCTTC.